The 27 T cell receptor beta chains listed next were all sequenced from one sample in a study of identifying expanded T cells in peripheral blood (dated by TCRdb to about 2019). Receptor amplification or capture employed the immunoSEQ multiplex PCR assay. In its TCRdb copy, this immuneACCESS table keeps in-frame sequences only and misses some clones. Where compared with another copy, unresolved V genes explain less than half of these, and the others have no known cause. The sample yields 50,000 to 60,000 clones; around 82% were counted once. Jointly, the top ten make up 14% of the sample. The sample taken for sequencing was blood. The receptor source for this set is a person aged 18 to 75 in good health.

Note on this clone: At one of its ends the junction is not consistent with the germline gene, which may arise from a read error. The DNA of the CDR3 is TGTGCCAGCAGCCTGACGACAGGGGTGAAAACTGAAGCTTTCTTT. Translating it yields CASSLTTGVKTEAFF. J is TRBJ1-1 and V is TRBV9; 8 positions match TRBD1. Germline CDR1 and CDR2: SGDLS and YYNGEE. The length of the CDR3 is 15 residues. The full variable domain, with the rest looked up from reference TRBV9 and TRBJ1-1, is DSGVTQTPKHLITATGQRVTLRCSPRSGDLSVYWYQQSLDQGLQFLIQYYNGEERAKGNILERFSAQQFPDLHSELNLSSLELGDSALYFCASSLTTGVKTEAFFGQGTRLTVV.

This chain connects TRBV5-1 to TRBJ1-1; D possibly corresponds to TRBD1 (6 bases). The V gene's germline CDR1 is SGHRS and CDR2 YFSETQ. The CDR3 loop spans 14 amino acids. Trimming pared 1 base from V and 1 base from J, leaving 8 bases between. The CDR3 DNA reads TGCGCCAGCAGCTTGACAGGGTCGAACACTGAAGCTTTCTTT. Protein product: CASSLTGSNTEAFF.

For this clone: One end of the junction fails to match germline, which may point to a read error. This chain joins TRBV5-4 and TRBJ1-2; possible D gene TRBD1, 6 bases. The germline gives CDR1 SGHNT, CDR2 YYREEE (reference sequence). This CDR3 is built from 13 residues. The CDR3: CASSWDKSYGYTF. Written as DNA, the CDR3 is TGCGCCAGCAGCTGGGACAAAAGCTATGGCTACACCTTC.

The J gene is TRBJ2-7, the V gene TRBV2; no reliable D call. This CDR3 is 11 amino acids long. Deletions cut 3 bases from V and 3 bases from J, with 3 bases between. Looked up from germline, CDR1 is SNHLY and CDR2 is FYNNEI. For the CDR3, the DNA is TGTGCCAGCAGTGACAACTACGAGCAGTACGTC. Protein product: CASSDNYEQYV.

This clone showed up just a few times. V gene TRBV7-8 combines with J gene TRBJ2-7; D might be TRBD2 (6 bases). Germline CDR1 reads SGHVS; CDR2 reads FQNEAQ. The V and J ends lost 5 bases and 3 bases respectively, with 14 bases between them. The length of the CDR3 is 14 residues. CDR3 amino acids: CASSRSGRIYEQYF. CDR3 sequence (DNA): TGTGCCAGCAGCAGGAGCGGGCGGATCTACGAGCAGTACTTC.

The chain employs TRBV7-9 and TRBJ2-5; 7 nucleotides match TRBD2. V lost 5 bases to trimming and J lost 5 bases; unmatched junction nucleotides: 8. The CDR3 extends over 14 amino acids. Germline V gene lookup returns CDR1 SEHNR and CDR2 FQNEAQ (reference sequence). CDR3 in amino acids: CASSPANGGETQYF. Written as DNA, the CDR3 is TGTGCCAGCAGCCCAGCGAACGGGGGGGAGACCCAGTACTTC.

The chain couples TRBV2 to TRBJ2-1, with 7 bases aligning to TRBD2. With 7 bases clipped from V and 7 bases from J, the junction kept 10 bases outside the gene matches. CDR3 length: 14 residues. Germline CDR1 SNHLY, CDR2 FYNNEI. In DNA form, the CDR3 reads TGTGCCAGCAAGCGTGGGAGGGCCGGGAATGAGCAGTTCTTC. The encoded protein is CASKRGRAGNEQFF.

This chain uses TRBV28 with TRBJ1-3, with unresolved D. This CDR3 comprises 16 residues. Trimming took 5 bases from V and 0 from J, leaving 14 bases between them. Germline CDR1 reads MDHEN; CDR2 reads SYDVKM. The CDR3 reads CASSPSPGSSGNTIYF. CDR3 sequence (DNA): TGTGCCAGCAGTCCCTCCCCGGGTTCCTCTGGAAACACCATATATTTT.

The chain recombines TRBV11-2 with TRBJ2-1, with a possible D match to TRBD1 (5 bases). The CDR3 covers 15 residues. Per germline, CDR1 SGHAT and CDR2 FQNNGV. Trimming removed 2 bases from V and 7 bases from J, with 15 bases in between. The CDR3 sequence is CASSLSGRVSNEQFF. DNA for the CDR3: TGTGCCAGCAGCTTAAGTGGCAGGGTTTCGAATGAGCAGTTCTTC.

The genes are TRBV19 and TRBJ2-7; D might be TRBD1 (6 bases). V gave up 4 bases and J gave up 2 bases, with 12 bases separating them. The CDR3 runs 14 residues. Germline V gene data show CDR1 as LNHDA and CDR2 as SQIVND (reference sequence). The CDR3 loop reads CASSTLTGTYEQYF. Here the CDR3 DNA reads TGTGCCAGTAGTACGCTGACAGGTACCTACGAGCAGTACTTC.

This chain uses TRBV5-1 with TRBJ2-5, with D unclear. The germline gives CDR1 SGHRS, CDR2 YFSETQ. Deletions cut 0 bases from V and 0 bases from J, with 9 bases between. This CDR3 region has 15 residues. This CDR3 reads CASSLVNWYQETQYF. DNA of the CDR3: TGCGCCAGCAGCTTGGTTAATTGGTACCAAGAGACCCAGTACTTC. The full variable domain, rest sourced from reference TRBV5-1 and TRBJ2-5, is KAGVTQTPRYLIKTRGQQVTLSCSPISGHRSVSWYQQTPGQGLQFLFEYFSETQRNKGNFPGRFSGRQFSNSRSEMNVSTLELGDSALYLCASSLVNWYQETQYFGPGTRLLVL.

The gene calls are TRBV11-3 and TRBJ2-3; 12 bases map to TRBD2. Germline trimming cut 5 bases from V and 6 bases from J; bases unmatched to any gene: 3. This CDR3 spans 14 amino acids. The germline CDR1 and CDR2 sequences are SGHNT and YENEEA. The CDR3 DNA sequence: TGTGCCAGCAGCAAGGGGACTAGCGGGGATACGCAGTATTTT. It is translated as CASSKGTSGDTQYF.

The CDR3 here is CASSESQGPRETQYF. CDR3 DNA sequence: TGCGCCAGCAGTGAGTCGCAGGGGCCGAGAGAGACCCAGTACTTC. This rearrangement joins TRBV10-1 to TRBJ2-5; possible D gene TRBD1, 6 bases. CDR1 is WNHNN and CDR2 is SYGVQD in the germline V gene (reference sequence). The V end was cut by 0 bases, the J end by 4 bases, with 12 bases between. The CDR3 has 15 residues.

The V call is TRBV23-1, the J call TRBJ2-7, with D possibly being TRBD2 (6 bases). TRBV23-1 is noted as an ORF with a role that remains uncertain. CDR3 length: 16 residues. V was pared by 3 bases and J by 0 bases, with 15 bases between. CDR3 loop: CASSQCAGKSSYEQYF. In nucleotides, the CDR3 is TGCGCCAGCAGTCAGTGCGCGGGAAAGAGCTCCTACGAGCAGTACTTC.

This sequence joins TRBV5-6 and TRBJ2-4, with a possible D match to TRBD2 (5 bases). The CDR3 is 15 residues long. The V and J ends lost 4 bases and 0 bases respectively, with 11 bases between them. Germline-derived CDR1 and CDR2 are SGHDT and YYEEEE. In DNA form, the CDR3 reads TGTGCCAGCAGCCCCCGACTAATAGCCAAAAACATTCAGTACTTC. Translation gives CASSPRLIAKNIQYF.

In this sample, this clone turned up a few times. The chain recombines TRBV12-5 with TRBJ2-1, with TRBD2 matching 7 bases. Per germline, CDR1 LGHNT and CDR2 FRNRAP. The CDR3 contains 16 residues. The V and J ends lost 1 base and 5 bases, in that order; junction bases with no gene match: 8. For the CDR3, the DNA is TGTGCTAGTGGTTTGGCCAGAGCGGGGAGGAACAATGAGCAGTTCTTC. Its translation: CASGLARAGRNNEQFF.

This chain links TRBV4-3 with TRBJ2-7, with 7 bases lining up with TRBD2. With 0 bases clipped from V and 3 bases from J, the junction kept 11 bases outside the gene matches. There are 17 residues in the CDR3. Germline CDR1 LGHNA, CDR2 YSLEER. The DNA for the CDR3 is TGCGCCAGCAGCCAAGATTATGATAGCGGGTCTTTCTACGAGCAGTACTTC. Protein: CASSQDYDSGSFYEQYF.

The genes are TRBV9 and TRBJ2-1, with 7 bases matching TRBD1. The CDR3 is 17 residues long. V lost 3 bases to trimming and J lost 0 bases; unmatched junction nucleotides: 9. Germline loops: CDR1 SGDLS, CDR2 YYNGEE. The chain's CDR3 is CASSARPGGSSYNEQFF. The CDR3 DNA reads as TGTGCCAGCAGCGCCCGTCCAGGGGGTAGCTCCTACAATGAGCAGTTCTTC.

The chain recombines TRBV6-4 with TRBJ1-3; 8 bases agree with TRBD1. Per germline, CDR1 MRHNA and CDR2 SNTAGT. Germline trimming cut 2 bases from V and 4 bases from J; bases unmatched to any gene: 4. CDR3 size: 15 residues. DNA for the CDR3: TGTGCCAGCAGTGACGCAGGGGGCGGCGGAAACACCATATATTTT. This translates into CASSDAGGGGNTIYF.

The chain links TRBV10-3 to TRBJ2-7; weak D call: TRBD1 (5 bases). CDR3 length equals 11 residues. Trimming cost V 6 bases and J 3 bases, with 6 bases left between them. Germline lookup yields CDR1 ENHRY and CDR2 SYGVKD. The CDR3 loop is CAISTGYEQYF. Written as DNA, the CDR3 is TGTGCCATCAGCACAGGCTACGAGCAGTACTTC.

The J gene is TRBJ1-2, the V gene TRBV7-8; D ambiguous. The CDR3 has 14 residues. With 1 base removed from V and 2 bases from J, the gap between germline ends came to 8 bases. The germline V gene has CDR1 SGHVS and CDR2 FQNEAQ. In nucleotides, the CDR3 is TGTGCCAGCAGCTTAGAAGGGAACAACTATGGCTACACCTTC. Translation: CASSLEGNNYGYTF. Complete variable domain (other parts from reference TRBV7-8 and TRBJ1-2): GAGVSQSPRYKVAKRGQDVALRCDPISGHVSLFWYQQALGQGPEFLTYFQNEAQLDKSGLPSDRFFAERPEGSVSTLKIQRTQQEDSAVYLCASSLEGNNYGYTFGSGTRLTVV.

The chain's CDR3 is CASSSGLSSSGNTIYF. The CDR3 bases are TGCGCCAGCAGCTCAGGGTTATCGAGCTCTGGAAACACCATATATTTT. The V gene is TRBV5-1, the J gene TRBJ1-3; maybe TRBD1 (5 bases). Germline V gives CDR1 SGHRS, CDR2 YFSETQ. The CDR3 is made up of 16 amino acids. V was cut by 3 bases and J by 0 bases, with 13 bases left in between.

This clone came up once. This chain connects TRBV6-1 to TRBJ1-2, with D possibly TRBD1 on 5 matching bases. CDR3 length: 14 amino acids. V was shortened by 6 bases and J by 5 bases, with 16 bases between the two germline ends. Germline V lookup: CDR1 MNHNS, CDR2 SASEGT. The CDR3 sequence is CASSLIEGLYGYTF. The CDR3 nucleotides are TGTGCCAGCAGCCTAATAGAGGGGTTATATGGCTACACCTTC.

V gene TRBV27 combines with J gene TRBJ1-2; TRBD1 matches 8 bases. V was clipped by 6 bases and J by 3 bases; unmatched bases: 3. The CDR3 is 13 amino acids. Germline V lookup: CDR1 MNHEY, CDR2 SMNVEV (reference sequence). CDR3 DNA: TGTGCCAGCAGACCGGACAGGGACTATGGCTACACCTTC. Residues: CASRPDRDYGYTF.

Details on this clone: Other DNA sequences from this sample encode an identical CDR3 as well. The rearrangement uses TRBV5-1 and TRBJ1-4; D is perhaps TRBD1 (5 bases). The CDR3 runs to 13 residues. Germline assignment: CDR1 SGHRS and CDR2 YFSETQ. Trimming pared 0 bases from V and 5 bases from J, leaving 5 bases between. The CDR3 reads CASSLAGNEKLFF. The DNA of the CDR3 is TGCGCCAGCAGCTTGGCAGGGAATGAAAAACTGTTTTTT.

The chain links TRBV6-6 to TRBJ2-3; D gene uncertain. The CDR3 is made up of 11 amino acids. The germline CDR1 and CDR2 sequences are MNHNY and SVGAGI (reference sequence). Trimming removed 5 bases from V and 3 bases from J, with 3 bases in between. The CDR3, as DNA: TGTGCCAGCAGTCAGACAGATACGCAGTATTTT. Translation: CASSQTDTQYF.

This sequence joins TRBV28 and TRBJ1-2, with unresolved D. CDR3 length: 13 residues. Looked up from germline, CDR1 is MDHEN and CDR2 is SYDVKM. V was shortened by 6 bases and J by 3 bases, with 11 bases between the two germline ends. Here the CDR3 reads CASSRVVDYGYTF. The CDR3 DNA reads as TGTGCCAGCAGCCGGGTAGTCGACTATGGCTACACCTTC.